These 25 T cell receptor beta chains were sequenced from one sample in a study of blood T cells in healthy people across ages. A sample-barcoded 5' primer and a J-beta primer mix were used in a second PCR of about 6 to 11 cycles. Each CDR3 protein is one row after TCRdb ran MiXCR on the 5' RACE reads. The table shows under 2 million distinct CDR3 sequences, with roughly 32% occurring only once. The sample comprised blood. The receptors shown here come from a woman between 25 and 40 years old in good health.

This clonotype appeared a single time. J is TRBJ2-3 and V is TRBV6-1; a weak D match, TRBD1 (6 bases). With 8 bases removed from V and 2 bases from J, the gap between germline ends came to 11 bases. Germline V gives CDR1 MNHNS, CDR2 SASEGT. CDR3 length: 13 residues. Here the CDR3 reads CASVDRLTDTQYF. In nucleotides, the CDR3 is TGTGCCAGCGTGGACAGACTCACAGATACGCAGTATTTT.

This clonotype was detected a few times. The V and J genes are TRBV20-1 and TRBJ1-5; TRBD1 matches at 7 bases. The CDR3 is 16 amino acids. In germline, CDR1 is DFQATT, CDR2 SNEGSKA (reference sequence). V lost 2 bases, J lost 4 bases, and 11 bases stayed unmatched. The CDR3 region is CSARHTETGRNQPQHF. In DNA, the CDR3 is TGCAGTGCTAGACATACCGAGACAGGGAGAAATCAGCCCCAGCATTTT.

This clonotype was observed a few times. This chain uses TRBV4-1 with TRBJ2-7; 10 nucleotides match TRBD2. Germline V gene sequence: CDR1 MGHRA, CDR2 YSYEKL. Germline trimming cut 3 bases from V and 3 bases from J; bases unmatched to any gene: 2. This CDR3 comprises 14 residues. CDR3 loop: CASSHRTSGYEQYF. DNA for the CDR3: TGCGCCAGCAGCCATAGGACTAGCGGCTACGAGCAGTACTTC.

The CDR3: CASSPRDRSNYGYTF. CDR3 sequence (DNA): TGTGCCAGCAGCCCCCGGGACAGGTCTAACTATGGCTACACCTTC. The chain carries TRBV14 and TRBJ1-2; 8 nucleotides agree with TRBD1. The CDR3 covers 15 residues. Unmatched junction bases numbered 4, after V lost 4 bases and J lost 0 bases. The germline gives CDR1 SGHDN, CDR2 FVKESK.

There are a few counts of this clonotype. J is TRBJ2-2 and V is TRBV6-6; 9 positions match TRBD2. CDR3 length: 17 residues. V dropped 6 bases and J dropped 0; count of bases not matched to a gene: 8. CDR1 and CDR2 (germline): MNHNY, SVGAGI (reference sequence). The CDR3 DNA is TGTGCCAGCAGCCGACTAGCGGTGGTGGCGAACACCGGGGAGCTGTTTTTT. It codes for CASSRLAVVANTGELFF.

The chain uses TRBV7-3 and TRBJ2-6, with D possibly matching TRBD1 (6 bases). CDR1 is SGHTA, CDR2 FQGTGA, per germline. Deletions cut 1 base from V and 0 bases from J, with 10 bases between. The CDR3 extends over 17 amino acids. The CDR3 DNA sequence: TGTGCCAGCAGCTTAATAGGGACAAGCTCTGGGGCCAACGTCCTGACTTTC. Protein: CASSLIGTSSGANVLTF.

The CDR3: CSALLAGSNTGELFF. The CDR3 region has the DNA TGCAGTGCTCTCCTAGCGGGGAGCAACACCGGGGAGCTGTTTTTT. J is TRBJ2-2 and V is TRBV20-1, with 9 nucleotides matching TRBD2. From germline, CDR1 is DFQATT and CDR2 SNEGSKA (reference sequence). The CDR3 has 15 residues. Trimming cost V 5 bases and J 2 bases; bases outside gene matches: 6.

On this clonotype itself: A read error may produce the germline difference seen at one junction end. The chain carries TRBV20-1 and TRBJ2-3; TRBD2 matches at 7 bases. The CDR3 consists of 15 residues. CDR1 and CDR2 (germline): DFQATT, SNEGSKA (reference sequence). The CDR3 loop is CSASSGLESTDAQYF. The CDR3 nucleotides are TGCAGTGCTAGTTCCGGACTAGAGAGCACAGATGCGCAGTATTTT.

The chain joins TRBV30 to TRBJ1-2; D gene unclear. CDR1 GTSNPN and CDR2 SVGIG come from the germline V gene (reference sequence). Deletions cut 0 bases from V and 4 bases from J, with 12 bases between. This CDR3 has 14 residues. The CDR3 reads CAWSVYTTGYGYTF. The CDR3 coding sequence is TGTGCCTGGAGTGTTTACACCACCGGCTATGGCTACACCTTC.

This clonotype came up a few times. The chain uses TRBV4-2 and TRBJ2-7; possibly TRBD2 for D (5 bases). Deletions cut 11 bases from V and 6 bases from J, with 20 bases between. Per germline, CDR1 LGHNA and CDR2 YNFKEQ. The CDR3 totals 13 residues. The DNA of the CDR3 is TGTGCCGCGGCCGAGGGTTCAGGTGGCGAGCAGTACTTC. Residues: CAAAEGSGGEQYF.

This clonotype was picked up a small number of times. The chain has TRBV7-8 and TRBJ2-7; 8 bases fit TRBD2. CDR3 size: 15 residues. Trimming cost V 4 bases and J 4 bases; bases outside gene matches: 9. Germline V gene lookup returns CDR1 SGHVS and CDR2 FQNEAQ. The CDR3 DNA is TGTGCCAGCAGCTCAGGTCAAGCGGGAGTGTACGAGCAGTACTTC. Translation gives CASSSGQAGVYEQYF. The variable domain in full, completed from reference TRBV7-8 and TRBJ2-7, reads GAGVSQSPRYKVAKRGQDVALRCDPISGHVSLFWYQQALGQGPEFLTYFQNEAQLDKSGLPSDRFFAERPEGSVSTLKIQRTQQEDSAVYLCASSSGQAGVYEQYFGPGTRLTVT.

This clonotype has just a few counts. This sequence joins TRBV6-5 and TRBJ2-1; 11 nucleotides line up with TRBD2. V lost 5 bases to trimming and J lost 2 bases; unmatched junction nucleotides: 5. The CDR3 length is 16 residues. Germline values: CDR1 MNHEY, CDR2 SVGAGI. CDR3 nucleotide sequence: TGTGCCAGCAGTCCCTCGGGACTAGCGGCCTACAATGAGCAGTTCTTC. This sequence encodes CASSPSGLAAYNEQFF.

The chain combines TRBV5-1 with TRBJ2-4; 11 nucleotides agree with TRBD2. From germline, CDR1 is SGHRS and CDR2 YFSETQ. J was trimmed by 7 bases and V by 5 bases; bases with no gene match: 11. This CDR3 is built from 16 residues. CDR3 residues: CASSSVSGGAGNIQYF. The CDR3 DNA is TGCGCCAGCAGTTCTGTTAGCGGGGGGGCCGGGAACATTCAGTACTTC.

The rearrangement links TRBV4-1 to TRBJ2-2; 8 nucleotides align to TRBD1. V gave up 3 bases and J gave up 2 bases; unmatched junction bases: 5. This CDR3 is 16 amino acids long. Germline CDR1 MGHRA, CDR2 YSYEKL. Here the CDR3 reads CASSHPDRVNTGELFF. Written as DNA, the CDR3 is TGCGCCAGCAGCCATCCGGACAGGGTCAACACCGGGGAGCTGTTTTTT.

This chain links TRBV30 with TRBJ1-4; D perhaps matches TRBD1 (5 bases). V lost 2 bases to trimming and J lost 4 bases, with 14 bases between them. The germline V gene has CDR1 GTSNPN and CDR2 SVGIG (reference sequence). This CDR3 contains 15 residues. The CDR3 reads CAWSRVGVDNEKLFF. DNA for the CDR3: TGTGCCTGGAGTCGTGTGGGGGTCGATAATGAAAAACTGTTTTTT.

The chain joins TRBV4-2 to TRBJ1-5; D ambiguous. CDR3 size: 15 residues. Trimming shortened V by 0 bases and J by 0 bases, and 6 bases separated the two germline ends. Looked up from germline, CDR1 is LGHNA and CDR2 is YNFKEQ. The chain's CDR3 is CASSQDGDSNQPQHF. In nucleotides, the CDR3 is TGTGCCAGCAGCCAAGACGGGGATAGCAATCAGCCCCAGCATTTT.

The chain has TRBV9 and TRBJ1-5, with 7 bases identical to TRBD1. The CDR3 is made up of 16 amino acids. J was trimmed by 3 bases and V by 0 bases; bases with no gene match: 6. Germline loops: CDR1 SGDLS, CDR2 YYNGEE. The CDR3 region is CASSVGTGEFNQPQHF. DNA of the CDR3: TGTGCCAGCAGCGTAGGGACAGGCGAATTCAATCAGCCCCAGCATTTT.

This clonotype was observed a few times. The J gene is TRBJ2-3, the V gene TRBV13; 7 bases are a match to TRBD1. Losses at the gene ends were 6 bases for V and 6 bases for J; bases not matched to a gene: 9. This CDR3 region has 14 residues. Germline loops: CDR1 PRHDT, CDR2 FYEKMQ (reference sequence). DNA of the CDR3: TGTGCCAGCAGATACAGACAGGGTGCGGATACGCAGTATTTT. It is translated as CASRYRQGADTQYF.

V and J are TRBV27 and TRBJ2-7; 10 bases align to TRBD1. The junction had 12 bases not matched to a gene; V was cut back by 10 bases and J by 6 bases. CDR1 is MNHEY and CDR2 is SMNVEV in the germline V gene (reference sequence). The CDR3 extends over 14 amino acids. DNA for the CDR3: TGTGCCACGATCCGGACAGGGGGACGAGGCGAGCAGTACTTC. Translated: CATIRTGGRGEQYF.

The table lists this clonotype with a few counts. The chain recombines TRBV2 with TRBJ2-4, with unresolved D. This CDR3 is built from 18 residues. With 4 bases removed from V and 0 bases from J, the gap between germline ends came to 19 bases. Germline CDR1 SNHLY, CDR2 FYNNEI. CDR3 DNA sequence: TGTGCCAGCAGTGGAAGCACAGACCTTCCCCTAGCCAAAAACATTCAGTACTTC. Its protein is CASSGSTDLPLAKNIQYF.

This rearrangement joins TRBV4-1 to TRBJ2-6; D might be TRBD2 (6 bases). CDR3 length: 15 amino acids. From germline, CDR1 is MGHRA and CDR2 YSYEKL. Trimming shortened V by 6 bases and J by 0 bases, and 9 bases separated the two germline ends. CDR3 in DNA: TGCGCCAGCAGTGGGGGGTTCTCTGGGGCCAACGTCCTGACTTTC. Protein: CASSGGFSGANVLTF.

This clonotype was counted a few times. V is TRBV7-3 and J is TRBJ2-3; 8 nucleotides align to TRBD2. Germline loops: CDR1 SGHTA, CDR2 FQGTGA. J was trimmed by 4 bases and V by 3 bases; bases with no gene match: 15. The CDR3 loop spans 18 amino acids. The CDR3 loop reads CASSLIVAGSGGADTQYF. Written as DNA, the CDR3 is TGTGCCAGCAGCTTGATAGTAGCGGGGAGCGGAGGGGCAGATACGCAGTATTTT.

CDR3 nucleotides: TGTGCCACCAGTGAACGACTAGCGGGAGGTACAGATACGCAGTATTTT. Translating gives CATSERLAGGTDTQYF. The V gene is TRBV24-1, the J gene TRBJ2-3; 13 bases match TRBD2. This CDR3 is built from 16 residues. The V gene end was trimmed by 4 bases and the J gene end by 3 bases; junction bases not matched to a gene: 3. Germline V gene data show CDR1 as KGHDR and CDR2 as SFDVKD.

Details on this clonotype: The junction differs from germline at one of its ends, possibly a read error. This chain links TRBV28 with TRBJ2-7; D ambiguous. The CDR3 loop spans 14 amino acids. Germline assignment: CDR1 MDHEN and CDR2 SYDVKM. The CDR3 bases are TGTGTCAGCAGTTCCAGGTTCAGCTCCTACGAGCAGTACTTC. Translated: CVSSSRFSSYEQYF.

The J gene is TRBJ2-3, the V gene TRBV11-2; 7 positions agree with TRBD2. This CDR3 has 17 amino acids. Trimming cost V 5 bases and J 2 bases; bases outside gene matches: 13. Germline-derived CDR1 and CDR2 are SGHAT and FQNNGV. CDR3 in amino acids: CASSAYLGTTNTDTQYF. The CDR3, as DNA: TGTGCCAGCAGCGCCTACTTAGGGACTACTAACACAGATACGCAGTATTTT.